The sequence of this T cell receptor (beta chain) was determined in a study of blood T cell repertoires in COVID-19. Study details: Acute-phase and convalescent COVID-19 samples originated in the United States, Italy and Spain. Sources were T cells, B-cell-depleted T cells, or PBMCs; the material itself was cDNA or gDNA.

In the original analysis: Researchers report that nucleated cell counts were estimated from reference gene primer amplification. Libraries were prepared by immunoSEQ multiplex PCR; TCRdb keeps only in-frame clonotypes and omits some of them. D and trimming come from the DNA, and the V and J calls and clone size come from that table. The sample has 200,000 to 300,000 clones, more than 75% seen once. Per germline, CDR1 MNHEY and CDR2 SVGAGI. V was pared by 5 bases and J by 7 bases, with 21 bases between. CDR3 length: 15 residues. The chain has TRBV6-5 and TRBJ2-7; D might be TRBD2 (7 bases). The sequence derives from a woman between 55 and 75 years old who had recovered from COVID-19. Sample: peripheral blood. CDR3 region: CASSRGGHSGVEQYF. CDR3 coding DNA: TGTGCCAGCAGTAGGGGGGGACACAGTGGCGTTGAGCAGTACTTC.